This section outlines one T cell receptor (beta chain) sequence together with its context. Its antigen remains unidentified. V was clipped by 2 bases and J by 6 bases, with 13 bases between them. The germline gives CDR1 KGHSY, CDR2 FQNENV. This CDR3 is built from 14 residues. These data are taken from a study of T cell responses to AZD1222 COVID-19 vaccine. Study-wide findings and caveats: Clonal diversity was possibly underestimated, and the donors were mostly white British, with more females. CD4 TCRs covered the whole spike, strongest at regions 160-218 and 743-854.

Profiled with immunoSEQ multiplex PCR; TCRdb holds only in-frame clones, not every one. The sample holds 140,000 or so clones, roughly 88% seen once. This chain connects TRBV16 to TRBJ1-1; D is uncertain. This receptor was taken from an adult who received the AZD1222 COVID-19 vaccine. Sequenced here: peripheral blood, sampled 28 days after the second AZD1222 dose. CDR3 bases: TGTGCCAGCAGCCAAGGCGCCGCTAGTGCTGAAGCTTTCTTT. This sequence encodes CASSQGAASAEAFF.